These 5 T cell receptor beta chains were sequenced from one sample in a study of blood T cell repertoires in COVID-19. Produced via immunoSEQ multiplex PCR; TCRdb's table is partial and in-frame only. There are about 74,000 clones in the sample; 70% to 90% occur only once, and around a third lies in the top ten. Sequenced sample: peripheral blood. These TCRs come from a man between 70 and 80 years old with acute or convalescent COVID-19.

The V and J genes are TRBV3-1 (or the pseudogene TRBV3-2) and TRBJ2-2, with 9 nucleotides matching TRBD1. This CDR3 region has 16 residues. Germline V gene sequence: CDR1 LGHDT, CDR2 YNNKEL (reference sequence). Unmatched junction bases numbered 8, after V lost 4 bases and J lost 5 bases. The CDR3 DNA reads TGTGCCAGCAGCCCACGGACAGGGGCTGGGACCGGGGAGCTGTTTTTT. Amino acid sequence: CASSPRTGAGTGELFF.

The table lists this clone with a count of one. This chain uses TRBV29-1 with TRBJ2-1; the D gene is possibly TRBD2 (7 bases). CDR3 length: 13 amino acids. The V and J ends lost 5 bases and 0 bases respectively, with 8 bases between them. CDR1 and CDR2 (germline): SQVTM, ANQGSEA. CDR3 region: CSVRGASYNEQFF. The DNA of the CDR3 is TGCAGCGTTCGGGGGGCCTCCTACAATGAGCAGTTCTTC.

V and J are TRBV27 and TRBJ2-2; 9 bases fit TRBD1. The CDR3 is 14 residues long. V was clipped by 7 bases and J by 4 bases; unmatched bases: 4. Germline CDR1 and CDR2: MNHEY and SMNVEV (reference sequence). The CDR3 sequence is CASTRTGVTGELFF. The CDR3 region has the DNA TGTGCCAGCACCAGGACAGGGGTCACCGGGGAGCTGTTTTTT.

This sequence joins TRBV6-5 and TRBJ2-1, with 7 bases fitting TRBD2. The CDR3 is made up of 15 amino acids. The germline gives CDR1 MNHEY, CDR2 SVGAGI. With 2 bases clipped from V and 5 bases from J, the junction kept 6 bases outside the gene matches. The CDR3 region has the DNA TGTGCCAGCAGTTACGGAGCGGGACTAAACAATGAGCAGTTCTTC. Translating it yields CASSYGAGLNNEQFF.

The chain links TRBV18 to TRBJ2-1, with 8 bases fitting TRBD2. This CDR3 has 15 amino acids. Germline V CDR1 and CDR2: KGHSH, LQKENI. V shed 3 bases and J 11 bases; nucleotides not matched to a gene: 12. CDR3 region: CASSPPGLGGAKQFF. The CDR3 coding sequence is TGTGCCAGCTCACCCCCGGGACTAGGGGGGGCAAAGCAGTTCTTC.